These 2 T cell receptor beta chains originate from one sample sequenced in a study of cytomegalovirus exposure and HLA in healthy donors. The PCR had 60 Vbeta and 13 Jbeta primers. The assay was immunoSEQ multiplex PCR, and TCRdb's table has in-frame clones only and misses some. The sample shows about 77,000 clones, approximately 78% of them seen only once. The sequencing input was PBMCs. The receptors were sampled from a man between 40 and 49 years old in good health and CMV-seronegative.

The genes are TRBV5-4 and TRBJ1-1, with D unclear. Trimming cost V 4 bases and J 0 bases, with 19 bases left between them. Germline CDR1 reads SGHNT; CDR2 reads YYREEE (reference sequence). The CDR3 covers 17 residues. In DNA form, the CDR3 reads TGTGCCAGCAGCCCCGCGGGGTACGACCTAATGAACACTGAAGCTTTCTTT. Amino acid sequence: CASSPAGYDLMNTEAFF.

V gene TRBV6-5 combines with J gene TRBJ2-3, with TRBD2 matching over 8 bases. Germline CDR1 reads MNHEY; CDR2 reads SVGAGI. Unmatched junction bases numbered 0, after V lost 4 bases and J lost 0 bases. The CDR3 length is 14 residues. The CDR3 bases are TGTGCCAGCAGTTTAGCGGGGAGCACAGATACGCAGTATTTT. Translated, it gives CASSLAGSTDTQYF.